Sequencing of this TCR beta chain was carried out in a study of T cell repertoires in cytomegalovirus infection. TCRdb analysed the reads with MiXCR anew, one entry per CDR3 protein. The profile shows roughly 920,000 distinct CDR3 sequences, approximately 32% of them singletons. Trimming shortened V by 0 bases and J by 5 bases, and 13 bases separated the two germline ends. The CDR3 extends over 15 amino acids. Germline CDR1 is LNHDA and CDR2 is SQIVND (reference sequence). This clonotype was seen once. No antigen is known for it. The source is a human donor in good health (CMV status not recorded). Some clones in this sample may be carry-over from other donors' samples. The V call is TRBV19, the J call TRBJ1-1; D is unclear. The source was cultured CD8+ T cells from PBMCs, collected from culture after CMV antigen stimulation. The CDR3 DNA reads TGTGCCAGTAGTATAGATCGTCGGGGATGGACTGAAGCTTTCTTT. Amino acid sequence: CASSIDRRGWTEAFF.